What follows is one TCR beta chain and its context. V was trimmed by 4 bases and J by 2 bases, leaving 12 bases between them. The CDR3 loop spans 14 amino acids. Germline V gene sequence: CDR1 LNHDA, CDR2 SQIVND (reference sequence). The record originates from a study of CD4 T cell repertoires in COVID-19. About the research overall: Other coronavirus spike proteins restimulated relabeled CFSE-low cells expanded with IL-2 for 10 days.

Data came from immunoSEQ multiplex PCR; TCRdb stores just in-frame clones and leaves some out. In the table there are some 80,000 clones, 83% of which are singletons. The chain uses TRBV19 and TRBJ2-7; no clear D. The sequence came from a human donor who had COVID-19. The sequencing used CD4+ T cells from peripheral blood, collected after recovery from COVID-19. CDR3 loop: CASSTHLSAYEQYF. CDR3 coding DNA: TGTGCCAGTAGTACCCATTTATCGGCCTACGAGCAGTACTTC.